In its sample, the clone carrying this TCR beta chain was seen many times. Template material for amplifying TCR beta CDR3 regions consisted of RNA transcripts. The HTBI primer set drove a first-round RT-PCR of the TCR CDR3. MiXCR, applied by TCRdb to the multiplex PCR reads, yields one record per CDR3 protein. The sample lists approximately 600,000 distinct CDR3 sequences, approximately 15% occurring once. V dropped 2 bases and J dropped 5; count of bases not matched to a gene: 14. The germline V gene encodes CDR1 SGHAT and CDR2 FQDESV (reference sequence). The CDR3 has 18 residues. This specimen belongs to a study of T cells in Graves' hyperthyroidism and ophthalmopathy.

The sample consisted of blood. The chain uses TRBV11-1 and TRBJ2-5, with 10 bases aligning to TRBD2. This clonotype was sampled from a woman between 18 and 29 years old with Graves' ophthalmopathy. DNA of the CDR3: TGTGCCAGCAGCTTAAACCCCCGGGCTAGCGGGAGTACGGAGACCCAGTACTTC. Protein product: CASSLNPRASGSTETQYF.